This passage covers 4 T cell receptor beta chains from one sample sequenced in a study of blood T cell repertoires in COVID-19. TCRdb's table, derived via immunoSEQ multiplex PCR, lists solely in-frame clones and lacks some. The sample carries fewer than 350,000 clones, 90% recorded once. Sequences were obtained from PBMCs or T cells enriched from blood (not recorded which). Source of these receptors: a woman under 30 with acute COVID-19.

V is TRBV30 and J is TRBJ2-4; D might be TRBD1 (5 bases). V lost 3 bases and J 1 base, leaving 16 bases between the germline ends. The V gene's germline CDR1 is GTSNPN and CDR2 SVGIG (reference sequence). The CDR3 consists of 16 residues. The CDR3 sequence is CAWSVPGYRAKNIQYF. DNA of the CDR3: TGTGCCTGGAGCGTCCCAGGATACAGGGCCAAAAACATTCAGTACTTC.

The count of this clone is one. V gene TRBV27 combines with J gene TRBJ1-4; 9 positions agree with TRBD1. Germline lookup yields CDR1 MNHEY and CDR2 SMNVEV (reference sequence). V shed 2 bases, J shed 8 bases, and the junction held 24 bases outside the gene matches. The CDR3 totals 21 residues. This CDR3 is CASSLLPPAGTGSRIGEKLFF. The CDR3 nucleotides are TGTGCCAGCAGTTTACTTCCTCCTGCCGGGACAGGGAGCCGAATAGGGGAAAAACTGTTTTTT.

V usage is TRBV10-1 and J usage is TRBJ2-1; 10 bases fit TRBD1. V shed 2 bases, J shed 4 bases, and the junction held 2 bases outside the gene matches. CDR1 and CDR2 (germline): WNHNN, SYGVQD (reference sequence). CDR3 length equals 15 residues. CDR3 bases: TGCGCCAGCAGTGAGGGACAGGGGGATTACAATGAGCAGTTCTTC. Its protein is CASSEGQGDYNEQFF.

The chain is built from TRBV3-1 (or the pseudogene TRBV3-2) and TRBJ2-5, with 11 bases lining up with TRBD2. V lost 1 base, J lost 5 bases, and 6 bases stayed unmatched. Germline-derived CDR1 and CDR2 are LGHDT and YNNKEL (reference sequence). The CDR3 contains 16 residues. The CDR3 is CASSQVVAGGQETQYF. CDR3 DNA sequence: TGTGCCAGCAGCCAAGTGGTAGCGGGAGGGCAGGAGACCCAGTACTTC.